One sample yielded the 3 T cell receptor beta chains listed below, sequenced in a study of cytomegalovirus exposure and HLA in healthy donors. Amplification used 60 Vbeta primers and 13 Jbeta primers. Repertoires were generated with immunoSEQ multiplex PCR, while TCRdb's copy carries only in-frame clones and drops some. The sample yields hundreds of thousands of clones, over 75% seen once. The source material was PBMCs. These receptors were taken from a girl between 2 and 10 years old in good health and CMV-seronegative.

This clone showed up just a few times. The chain uses TRBV5-6 and TRBJ2-3, with 11 bases fitting TRBD2. This CDR3 has 15 residues. The V gene's germline CDR1 is SGHDT and CDR2 YYEEEE. V was clipped by 1 base and J by 9 bases; unmatched bases: 7. The CDR3, as DNA: TGTGCCAGCAGCTTGATCGCTAGCGGGGGGTTAACGCAGTATTTT. Encoded protein: CASSLIASGGLTQYF.

The rearrangement links TRBV6-4 to TRBJ2-3; maybe TRBD1 (6 bases). Trimming stripped 8 bases from V and 2 bases from J, with 14 bases between. CDR3 size: 14 residues. Germline CDR1 MRHNA, CDR2 SNTAGT. DNA of the CDR3: TGTGCCAGCGATGGCGGACAGTCCACAGATACGCAGTATTTT. As protein: CASDGGQSTDTQYF.

The chain recombines TRBV10-3 with TRBJ2-1; 15 bases fit TRBD2. The CDR3 has 18 residues. CDR1 and CDR2 from the germline V gene are ENHRY and SYGVKD. V lost 6 bases to trimming and J lost 0 bases; unmatched junction nucleotides: 6. CDR3 coding DNA: TGTGCCATCAGGGCAGGGACTAGCGGGGGGAGCTCCTACAATGAGCAGTTCTTC. It is translated as CAIRAGTSGGSSYNEQFF.